The rows below give T cell receptor beta chains drawn from one sample of a study of OX40 agonist ivuxolimab in advanced cancers. Measured with immunoSEQ multiplex PCR; TCRdb has only the in-frame clones, and not every one. This sample carries about 34,000 clones, roughly four fifths of them seen once, and the ten largest clones take 2.6%. Sequencing used CD4+ or CD8+ T cells sorted from blood, obtained in a trial of the OX40 agonist ivuxolimab. Every receptor here comes from an adult with an advanced solid tumor such as melanoma, head and neck, liver or kidney cancer. The CDR3 runs from the conserved cysteine through the conserved F or W. A D gene is named only where the DNA matches it firmly. Expanded clones get a size class; other rows say once, few or many, or leave the size out.

clone size,D gene,J gene,V gene,CDR3 DNA,CDR3 protein
-,-,TRBJ1-2,TRBV9,TGTGCCAGCAGCCCCAGGGGCCGCGGATTTGAATATGGCTACACCTTC,CASSPRGRGFEYGYTF
-,-,TRBJ2-1,TRBV5-1,TGCGCCAGCAGCTTGGGGGCCATCTCCTACAATGAGCAGTTCTTC,CASSLGAISYNEQFF
-,-,TRBJ2-2,TRBV5-3,TGTGCCAGCAGCGGGTGGGGCACCGGGGAGCTGTTTTTT,CASSGWGTGELFF
-,TRBD1,TRBJ1-3,TRBV9,TGTGCCAGCAGCGTAGGGGACAGGGAATCAAACACCATATATTTT,CASSVGDRESNTIYF
-,-,TRBJ2-1,TRBV7-9,TGTGCCAGCAGCTTATTTAGGGGGGGCATCAATGAGCAGTTCTTC,CASSLFRGGINEQFF
-,-,TRBJ2-7,TRBV7-2,TGTGCCAGCAGCTTAATAGGCCAGGGAGCCTACGAGCAGTACTTC,CASSLIGQGAYEQYF
once,TRBD1,TRBJ1-2,TRBV14,TGTGCCAGCAGCCATAAGGACAGGACTTTTGGCTATGGCTACACCTTC,CASSHKDRTFGYGYTF
-,-,TRBJ1-6,TRBV30,TGTGCCTGGAGTAGTCTCCAGGGACCCAATTCACCCCTCCACTTT,CAWSSLQGPNSPLHF
-,-,TRBJ2-7,TRBV5-1,TGCGCCAGCAGCTTAGCACCCTACGAGCAGTACTTC,CASSLAPYEQYF
-,-,TRBJ1-4,TRBV5-8,TGTGCCAGCAGCTTTGAGGGTTCAACTAATGAAAAACTGTTTTTT,CASSFEGSTNEKLFF
-,TRBD2,TRBJ2-6,TRBV11-2,TGTGCCAGCAGCTTAGAAGGCGGGAGGGGGTATACCAACGTCCTGACTTTC,CASSLEGGRGYTNVLTF
-,TRBD2,TRBJ2-7,TRBV7-2,TGTGCCAGCAGCGCATGGGAGGGGATCTACGAGCAGTACTTC,CASSAWEGIYEQYF
few,-,TRBJ1-1,TRBV9,TGTGCCAGCAGCCCCCAGGTGTCGAACACTGAAGCTTTCTTT,CASSPQVSNTEAFF
-,TRBD1,TRBJ1-1,TRBV7-9,TGTGCCAGCAGCCCCTCGACAGGGGGCTTCGGGGCTGAAGCTTTCTTT,CASSPSTGGFGAEAFF
-,-,TRBJ1-5,TRBV7-2,TGTGCCAGCAGCTTAGAGGGGGGGAGTCCCCAGCATTTT,CASSLEGGSPQHF
-,-,TRBJ2-3,TRBV11-3,TGTGCCAGCAGCTTACAGGGAAGGAACACAGATACGCAGTATTTT,CASSLQGRNTDTQYF
few,TRBD2,TRBJ2-3,TRBV19,TGTGCCAGTAGTATAGCGGGAGGGCCTTCAGATACGCAGTATTTT,CASSIAGGPSDTQYF
-,-,TRBJ1-2,TRBV19,TGTGCCAGTAGTGGCACGACAGCTTCCTATGGCTACACCTTC,CASSGTTASYGYTF
medium-sized,-,TRBJ2-5,TRBV11-2,TGTGCCAGCAGCACGAGCCGGGTTCAAGAGACCCAGTACTTC,CASSTSRVQETQYF
-,-,TRBJ2-3,TRBV29-1,TGCAGCGTTGAAGGCGTGTCAGATACGCAGTATTTT,CSVEGVSDTQYF
-,-,TRBJ2-6,TRBV27,TGTGCCAGCAGTTCCCCCCCTTCAGGGGCCAACGTCCTGACTTTC,CASSSPPSGANVLTF
-,-,TRBJ1-6,TRBV19,TGTGCCAGTAGTTCGGACAGTGCTTATTCACCCCTCCACTTT,CASSSDSAYSPLHF
-,-,TRBJ1-3,TRBV4-3,TGCGCCAGCAGCCAAGGGGAGTCTGGAAACACCATATATTTT,CASSQGESGNTIYF
-,-,TRBJ2-3,TRBV2,TGTGCCAGCAGTGCCCCCAGCGGCGCAGATACGCAGTATTTT,CASSAPSGADTQYF
-,-,TRBJ2-2,TRBV9,TGTGCCAGCAGCGTAGAAGTTTCGAACACCGGGGAGCTGTTTTTT,CASSVEVSNTGELFF
-,TRBD2,TRBJ2-3,TRBV7-3,TGTGCCAGCAGCTTAGCGGGAGCCACAGATACGCAGTATTTT,CASSLAGATDTQYF
-,TRBD1,TRBJ1-6,TRBV27,TGTGCCAGCAGATCGACAGGGAAACCTTCACCCCTCCACTTT,CASRSTGKPSPLHF
few,-,TRBJ1-2,TRBV4-3,TGCGCCAGCAGCCAAGATTTCGAAGTGGGGGGCTACACCTTC,CASSQDFEVGGYTF
-,-,TRBJ2-1,TRBV5-1,TGCGCCAGCAGCTTGTTTGTCCCCGGGAACAATGAGCAGTTCTTC,CASSLFVPGNNEQFF
-,TRBD2,TRBJ2-2,TRBV2,TGTGCCAGCCGGGGGGGGCGACAGAACACCGGGGAGCTGTTTTTT,CASRGGRQNTGELFF
-,-,TRBJ1-2,TRBV6-5,TGTGCCAGCGCGAACCCGGGTTTCGGCTACACCTTC,CASANPGFGYTF
few,-,TRBJ2-3,TRBV5-1,TGCGCCAGCACCATAGGGGGGTTAGACACAGATACGCAGTATTTT,CASTIGGLDTDTQYF
-,-,TRBJ1-5,TRBV19,TGTGCCAGTAGCCAGGGTCATCAGCCCCAGCATTTT,CASSQGHQPQHF
-,-,TRBJ2-3,TRBV10-3,TGTGCCATCACTAGGGAACCTAGCACAGATACGCAGTATTTT,CAITREPSTDTQYF
-,-,TRBJ1-2,TRBV6-5,TGTGCCAGCAGTTACTCGACGCGGGGCGGTGGCTACACCTTC,CASSYSTRGGGYTF
-,-,TRBJ2-7,TRBV7-9,TGTGCCAGCAGCTTAGTGGGACGAAACTACGAGCAGTACTTC,CASSLVGRNYEQYF
-,-,TRBJ1-5,TRBV30,TGTGCCTCTAGGACTGGGAATCAGCCCCAGCATTTT,CASRTGNQPQHF
-,-,TRBJ2-7,TRBV6-5,TGTGCCAGCAGGGAACGGGGGCGAACCTACGAGCAGTACTTC,CASRERGRTYEQYF